This T cell receptor beta chain was found in a study of blood T cells in healthy people across ages. Sample-barcoded 5' priming and a J-beta primer mix drove a second PCR of about 7 to 11 cycles. TCRdb called the 5' RACE reads again in MiXCR, with one record for every CDR3 protein. The sample contains around 780,000 distinct CDR3 sequences, under 30% of which appear only once. This clonotype was recorded once. Its specificity is not known. Findings and caveats of the study: Diversity was higher, and naive CD4+ cells more numerous, in long-lived donors than in aged donors. Estimated diversity across one million T cells was deemed an underestimate.

CDR1 is MNHEY and CDR2 is SMNVEV in the germline V gene (reference sequence). Trimming removed 2 bases from V and 5 bases from J; junction bases left unmatched: 6. There are 15 residues in the CDR3. These data were also reused for a study on T cells of mothers and their children. This second study notes: Reads obtained per mother exceeded 8.5 million TCR beta CDR3 reads, with several million obtained per child. The search for persistent microchimeric T cell clones detected none.

The specimen sequenced was blood. The receptor comes from a boy between 10 and 17 years old in good health. V gene TRBV27 combines with J gene TRBJ2-1, with TRBD1 matching 7 bases. CDR3 in DNA: TGTGCCAGCAGTTTAGAGCTTGGGACAGACAATGAGCAGTTCTTC. Translating it yields CASSLELGTDNEQFF.